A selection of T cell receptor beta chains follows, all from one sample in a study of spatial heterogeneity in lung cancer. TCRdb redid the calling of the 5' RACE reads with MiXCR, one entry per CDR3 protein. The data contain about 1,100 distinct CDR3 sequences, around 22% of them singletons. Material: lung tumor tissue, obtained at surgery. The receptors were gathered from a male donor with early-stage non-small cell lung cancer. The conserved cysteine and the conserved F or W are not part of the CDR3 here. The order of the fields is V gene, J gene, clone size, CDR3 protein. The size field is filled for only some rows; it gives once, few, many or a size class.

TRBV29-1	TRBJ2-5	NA	SVTAGPRGETQY
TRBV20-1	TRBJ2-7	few	SALLGQAEEYEQY
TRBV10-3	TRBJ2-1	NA	AISGVPGLAGGEQF
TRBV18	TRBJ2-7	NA	ASSPGSTYEQY
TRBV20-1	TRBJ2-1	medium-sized	SARARTSPYNEQF
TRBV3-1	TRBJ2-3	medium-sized	ASSQPLGLAGPSDTQY
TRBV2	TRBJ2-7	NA	ASRDGPNYEQY
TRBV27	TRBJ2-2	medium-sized	ASCRTSGGTGELF
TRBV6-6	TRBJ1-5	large	ASRKQGSQPQH
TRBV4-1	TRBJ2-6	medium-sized	ASTRAGPTGANVLT
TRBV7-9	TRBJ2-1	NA	ASRPLSAGNEQF
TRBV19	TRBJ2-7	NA	ASSTLAGGDYEQY
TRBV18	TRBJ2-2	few	ASSPTSAANTGELF
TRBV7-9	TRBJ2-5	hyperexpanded	ASSSPGQGNQETQY
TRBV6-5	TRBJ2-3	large	ASSYLAGEQY
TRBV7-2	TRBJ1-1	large	ASSLARRGGTEAF
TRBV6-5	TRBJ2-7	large	ASSYSKGSEQY
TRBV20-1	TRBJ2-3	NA	SASTRNEASDTQY
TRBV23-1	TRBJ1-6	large	ASSPGQGDSPLH
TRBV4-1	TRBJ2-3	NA	ASSQDRATDTQY
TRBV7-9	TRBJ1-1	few	ASSSRTDENTEAF
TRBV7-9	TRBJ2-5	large	ASSQQGETQY
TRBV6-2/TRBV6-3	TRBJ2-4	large	ASSSTGGAKNIQY
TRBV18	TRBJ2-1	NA	ASSPSTGRGYNEQF
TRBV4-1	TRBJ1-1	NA	ASSGRAAEAF
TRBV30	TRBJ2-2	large	AWTFAGDNTGELF
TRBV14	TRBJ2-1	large	ASSQASTDNEQF
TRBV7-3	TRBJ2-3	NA	ASSSHLGQGGTDTQY
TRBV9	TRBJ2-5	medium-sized	ASSVAPQETQY
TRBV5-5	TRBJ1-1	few	ASSFGGGRSMNTEAF
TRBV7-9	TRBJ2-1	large	ASSLDVAGTYNEQF
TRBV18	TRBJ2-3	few	ASSPPYRSSADTQY
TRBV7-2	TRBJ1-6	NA	ASSLEGVWAGDSPLH
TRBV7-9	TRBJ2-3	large	ASSLETGPPDTQY
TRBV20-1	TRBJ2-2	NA	SAREGAPDTGELF
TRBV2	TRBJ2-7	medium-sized	ASWKSGGYEQY
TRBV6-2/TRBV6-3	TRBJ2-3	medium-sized	ASSRGGWADTQY
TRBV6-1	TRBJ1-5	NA	ASTPRQDNQPQH
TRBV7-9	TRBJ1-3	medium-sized	ASSFKPGQPGNTIY
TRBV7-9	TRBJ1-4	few	ASSASGPSNEKLF
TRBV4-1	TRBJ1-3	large	ASSYGQEVSGNTIY
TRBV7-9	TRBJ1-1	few	ASSQRRMGAHGSAEAF
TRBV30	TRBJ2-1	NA	AWVPGRLYNEQF
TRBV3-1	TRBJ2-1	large	ASSLSSGGYNEQF
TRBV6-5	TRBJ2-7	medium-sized	ASSTGTAYEQY
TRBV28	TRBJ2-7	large	ASSYRDYEQY